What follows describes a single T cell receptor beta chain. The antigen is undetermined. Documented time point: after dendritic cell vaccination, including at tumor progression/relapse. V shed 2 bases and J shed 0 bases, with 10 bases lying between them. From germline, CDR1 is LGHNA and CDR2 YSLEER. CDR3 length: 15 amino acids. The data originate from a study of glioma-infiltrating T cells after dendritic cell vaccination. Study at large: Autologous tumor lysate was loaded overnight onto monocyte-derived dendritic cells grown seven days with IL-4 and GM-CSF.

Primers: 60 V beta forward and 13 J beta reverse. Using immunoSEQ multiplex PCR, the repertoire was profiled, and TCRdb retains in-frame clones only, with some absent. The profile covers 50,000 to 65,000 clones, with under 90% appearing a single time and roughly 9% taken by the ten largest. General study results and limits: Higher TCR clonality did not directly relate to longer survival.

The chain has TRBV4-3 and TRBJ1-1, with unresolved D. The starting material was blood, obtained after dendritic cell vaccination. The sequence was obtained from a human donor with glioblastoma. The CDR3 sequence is CASSQHLRLNTEAFF. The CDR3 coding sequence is TGCGCCAGCAGCCAACATCTGAGGCTGAACACTGAAGCTTTCTTT.